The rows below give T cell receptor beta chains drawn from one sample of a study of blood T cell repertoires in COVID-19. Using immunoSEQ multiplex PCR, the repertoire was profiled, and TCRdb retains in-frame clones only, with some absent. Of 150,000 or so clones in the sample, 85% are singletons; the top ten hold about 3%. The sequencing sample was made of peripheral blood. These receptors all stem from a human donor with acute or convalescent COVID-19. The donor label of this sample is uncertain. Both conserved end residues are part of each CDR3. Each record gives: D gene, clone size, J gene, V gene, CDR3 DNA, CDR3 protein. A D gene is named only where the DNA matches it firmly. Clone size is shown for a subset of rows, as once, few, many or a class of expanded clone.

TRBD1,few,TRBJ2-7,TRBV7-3,TGTGCCAGCAGCTTTCAGGGGACAGGGGGCTACGAGCAGTACTTC,CASSFQGTGGYEQYF
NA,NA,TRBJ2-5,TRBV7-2,TGTGCCAGCAGCCCCACCAGGGGCGGGGAGACCCAGTACTTC,CASSPTRGGETQYF
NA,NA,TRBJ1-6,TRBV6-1,TGTGCCAGCAGTGAAGCCTTACAGGAAAGCTCCTATAATTCACCCCTCCACTTT,CASSEALQESSYNSPLHF
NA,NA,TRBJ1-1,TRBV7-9,TGTGCCAGCAGCTTAGCTTTCACAAGGGGGAGAGGCGCTGAAGCTTTCTTT,CASSLAFTRGRGAEAFF
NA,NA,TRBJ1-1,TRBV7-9,TGTGCCAGCAGCCGAGGATCAGTGAACACTGAAGCTTTCTTT,CASSRGSVNTEAFF
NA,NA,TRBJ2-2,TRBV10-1,TGCGCCAGCAGTGAGTCGCGACAGGCCACCGGGGAGCTGTTTTTT,CASSESRQATGELFF
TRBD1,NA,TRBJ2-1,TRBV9,TGTGCCAGCAGCGCATACTACAGGGGGTCCTACAATGAGCAGTTCTTC,CASSAYYRGSYNEQFF
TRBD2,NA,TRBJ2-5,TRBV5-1,TGCGCCAGCAGCTTGGCCCCCCGGCCCGGGCGGGGGCGGGGGGGCGGAGAGACCCAGTACTTC,CASSLAPRPGRGRGGGETQYF
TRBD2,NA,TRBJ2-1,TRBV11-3,TGTGCCAGCAGCCTCGGGGGGGCCGGCTACAATGAGCAGTTCTTC,CASSLGGAGYNEQFF
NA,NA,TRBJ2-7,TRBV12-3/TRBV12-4,TGTGCCAGCAGTATTGAGGGCTACGAGCAGTACTTC,CASSIEGYEQYF
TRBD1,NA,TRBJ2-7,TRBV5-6,TGTGCCAGCAGCTCCACAGGGGAATGGGACGAGCAGTACTTC,CASSSTGEWDEQYF
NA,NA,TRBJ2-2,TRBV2,TGTGCCAGCAAAAGGGAGACGCAAGTGGGGACCGGGGAGCTGTTTTTT,CASKRETQVGTGELFF
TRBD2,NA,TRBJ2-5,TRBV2,TGTGCCAGCAGACCGGGACTAGCGGGGGCTACCCAGTACTTC,CASRPGLAGATQYF
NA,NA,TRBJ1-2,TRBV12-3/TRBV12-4,TGTGCCAGCAGACAGGAGAGGTATGGCTACACCTTC,CASRQERYGYTF
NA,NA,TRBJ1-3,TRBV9,TGTGCCAGCAGCGGCCAGGGTACGACTGGAAACACCATATATTTT,CASSGQGTTGNTIYF
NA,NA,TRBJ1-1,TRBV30,TGTGCCTGGAGTGTACGAGGGAATTTGGCTTTCTTT,CAWSVRGNLAFF